This is a list of T cell receptor beta chains from one sample in a study of blood T cells in healthy people across ages. From the 5' RACE reads, TCRdb called clonotypes with MiXCR, one entry per CDR3 protein. The sample includes more than 700,000 distinct CDR3 sequences, about 48% of them seen just once. The sample was blood. All receptors derive from a man older than 75 in good health. Each CDR3 is given with its conserved first and last residue. D genes are given only for firm matches. Size tells how often a clone was seen (once, few, many) or the class of an expanded clone, and some rows leave it out.

cdr3_nt: TGCAGTGCTAGGGTCCAGCAAGAGACCCAGTACTTC
cdr3_aa: CSARVQQETQYF
v_call: TRBV20-1
j_call: TRBJ2-5
clone_size: NA
d_call: NA

cdr3_nt: TGTGCCAGCGGTGCTGAGATGAACCCGCTTAACTATGGCTACACCTTC
cdr3_aa: CASGAEMNPLNYGYTF
v_call: TRBV6-1
j_call: TRBJ1-2
clone_size: NA
d_call: NA

cdr3_nt: TGTGCCAGCAGTGCCACTCCGAGGGACTATGGCTACACCTTC
cdr3_aa: CASSATPRDYGYTF
v_call: TRBV12-3/TRBV12-4
j_call: TRBJ1-2
clone_size: NA
d_call: NA

cdr3_nt: TGTGCCAGCAGTCCACGGGCAGGGTATGGTGGGGAGACCCAGTTCTTC
cdr3_aa: CASSPRAGYGGETQFF
v_call: TRBV27
j_call: TRBJ2-1
clone_size: NA
d_call: NA

cdr3_nt: TGCAGTGCCGGGGACAACACTGAAGCTTTCTTT
cdr3_aa: CSAGDNTEAFF
v_call: TRBV20-1
j_call: TRBJ1-1
clone_size: few
d_call: NA

cdr3_nt: TGTGCCATCTGCTCGGCTAGCGGAGACCCCACCTTAGGCGATGAGCAGTTCTTC
cdr3_aa: CAICSASGDPTLGDEQFF
v_call: TRBV10-3
j_call: TRBJ2-1
clone_size: NA
d_call: TRBD2

cdr3_nt: TGTGCCAGCAGCGTCGGGACAGGAAAAAGCCAAGAGACCCAGTACTTC
cdr3_aa: CASSVGTGKSQETQYF
v_call: TRBV9
j_call: TRBJ2-5
clone_size: NA
d_call: TRBD1

cdr3_nt: TGTGCCAGCAGCCCCTCAGGGTCTGAAAAACTGTTTTTT
cdr3_aa: CASSPSGSEKLFF
v_call: TRBV7-2
j_call: TRBJ1-4
clone_size: NA
d_call: NA

cdr3_nt: TGTGCCAGCAGCTTAACGCTAGGGAGAGAGACCCAGTACTTC
cdr3_aa: CASSLTLGRETQYF
v_call: TRBV7-3
j_call: TRBJ2-5
clone_size: NA
d_call: NA

cdr3_nt: TGCAGCGTTGGTGGGGGAAACTCACCCTACGAGCAGTACTTC
cdr3_aa: CSVGGGNSPYEQYF
v_call: TRBV29-1
j_call: TRBJ2-7
clone_size: NA
d_call: NA

cdr3_nt: TGTGCCAGCAGCCCCGACGGGGATTCACCCCTCCACTTT
cdr3_aa: CASSPDGDSPLHF
v_call: TRBV4-2
j_call: TRBJ1-6
clone_size: few
d_call: NA

cdr3_nt: TGTGCCAGCAGTTACCGGACGAACACCGGGGAGCTGTTTTTT
cdr3_aa: CASSYRTNTGELFF
v_call: TRBV6-6
j_call: TRBJ2-2
clone_size: few
d_call: NA

cdr3_nt: TGTGCCAGCAGATTGACAGGGAGTAATCAGCCCCAGCATTTT
cdr3_aa: CASRLTGSNQPQHF
v_call: TRBV12-3/TRBV12-4
j_call: TRBJ1-5
clone_size: NA
d_call: TRBD1

cdr3_nt: TGCAGCGTTGAAGAGACTCCGGGACAGCTAAACACTGAAGCTTTCTTT
cdr3_aa: CSVEETPGQLNTEAFF
v_call: TRBV29-1
j_call: TRBJ1-1
clone_size: NA
d_call: TRBD1

cdr3_nt: TGTGCCCGCAGTTTCGCCCGGACTAGCGGGGCGAAGGGTGACAGATACGCGTATTTT
cdr3_aa: CARSFARTSGAKGDRYAYF
v_call: TRBV12-3/TRBV12-4
j_call: TRBJ2-3
clone_size: NA
d_call: TRBD2

cdr3_nt: TGTGCCAGCAGCTCCACAGCGGGAGGTAAAAATGAGCAGTACTTC
cdr3_aa: CASSSTAGGKNEQYF
v_call: TRBV7-2
j_call: TRBJ2-7
clone_size: NA
d_call: TRBD2

cdr3_nt: TGTGCCACCAGCAGAGATGGGACGGAGAATCAGCCCCAGCATTTT
cdr3_aa: CATSRDGTENQPQHF
v_call: TRBV15
j_call: TRBJ1-5
clone_size: NA
d_call: NA

cdr3_nt: TGCGCCAGCAGCCTGACACAGGGGGCGGGCACCGGGGAGCTGTTTTTT
cdr3_aa: CASSLTQGAGTGELFF
v_call: TRBV5-1
j_call: TRBJ2-2
clone_size: NA
d_call: TRBD1

cdr3_nt: TGTGCCAGCAGTTACTTTCCCGGGACAGGGAGCAATTCACCCCTCCACTTT
cdr3_aa: CASSYFPGTGSNSPLHF
v_call: TRBV6-5
j_call: TRBJ1-6
clone_size: NA
d_call: TRBD1

cdr3_nt: TGCGCCAGCAGCTCTATTAACAGGGGCTATCAAGAGACCCAGTACTTC
cdr3_aa: CASSSINRGYQETQYF
v_call: TRBV5-1
j_call: TRBJ2-5
clone_size: NA
d_call: TRBD1

cdr3_nt: TGTGCCAGCAGCTTAGATACGGCCCCGGAGGACAATGAGCAGTTCTTC
cdr3_aa: CASSLDTAPEDNEQFF
v_call: TRBV7-9
j_call: TRBJ2-1
clone_size: few
d_call: NA

cdr3_nt: TGCAGCGTTTTCGGGGGTTACGAGCAGTACTTC
cdr3_aa: CSVFGGYEQYF
v_call: TRBV29-1
j_call: TRBJ2-7
clone_size: NA
d_call: NA

cdr3_nt: TGCAGTGCTCCCGGGAACTCCTACAATGAGCAGTTCTTC
cdr3_aa: CSAPGNSYNEQFF
v_call: TRBV20-1
j_call: TRBJ2-1
clone_size: NA
d_call: NA

cdr3_nt: TGTGCCAGCAGCCGAAAATCTACTAGCGGAGTGTACGGGGAGCTGTTTTTT
cdr3_aa: CASSRKSTSGVYGELFF
v_call: TRBV7-9
j_call: TRBJ2-2
clone_size: NA
d_call: TRBD2